These 6 T cell receptor beta chains share one sample of origin, sequenced in a study of CD4 and CD8 cells across lung adenocarcinoma regions. TCRdb called the PCR reads again in MiXCR, with one record for every CDR3 protein. This table has 9,500 to 15,000 distinct CDR3 sequences, about 45% appearing once. Sequencing was performed on CD8+ T cells from the margin of a lung tumor. These receptors came from a female donor with lung adenocarcinoma. The CD4 and CD8 labels of this study may be unreliable.

The chain has TRBV6-1 and TRBJ2-1, with D tentatively TRBD2 (5 bases). The last part of the DNA fits TRBJ2-7 better; the J call may be wrong. The V gene's germline CDR1 is MNHNS and CDR2 SASEGT. The CDR3 is made up of 13 amino acids. This CDR3 reads CASSGVARNEQYF. The CDR3 DNA follows: TGTGCCAGCAGTGGAGTAGCGAGGAACGAGCAGTACTTC.

In its sample, this clonotype is medium-sized. This chain uses TRBV6-5 with TRBJ2-3; the match to TRBD2 covers 8 bases. V was clipped by 7 bases and J by 3 bases; unmatched bases: 15. In germline, CDR1 is MNHEY, CDR2 SVGAGI. The CDR3 has 17 amino acids. The CDR3 DNA follows: TGTGCCAGCAAAAGTAGGGGTGCTAGCGGGCGGACAGATACGCAGTATTTT. This translates into CASKSRGASGRTDTQYF.

This clonotype was detected only a few times. A much more abundant neighbour one base away suggests this may be a read error. The rearrangement joins TRBV6-5 to TRBJ2-1; possible D gene TRBD1, 6 bases. There are 14 residues in the CDR3. Per the germline V gene, CDR1 is MNHEY and CDR2 is SVGAGI. Trimming stripped 4 bases from V and 13 bases from J, with 20 bases between. In DNA form, the CDR3 reads TGTGCCAGCAGTTGGGGGCCATTGTCGGAGACCCAGTTCTTC. It yields the protein CASSWGPLSETQFF.

On this clonotype itself: One end of the junction does not line up with germline, which may come from a read error. This rearrangement joins TRBV12-3 or TRBV12-4 to TRBJ2-4; D not certain. The CDR3 is made up of 15 amino acids. The CDR3 nucleotides read TGTGCCAGCAGTTTAGGTAGGTCAGGCGGTAACATTCAGAACTTC. It codes for CASSLGRSGGNIQNF.

The chain has TRBV4-1 and TRBJ1-2; no firm D call. Between the trimmed V and J ends, which lost 0 bases and 0 bases, there was a span of 8 bases. CDR3 length equals 15 residues. Germline values: CDR1 MGHRA, CDR2 YSYEKL. The CDR3 DNA is TGCGCCAGCAGCCAAGAACCCCTTACTAACTATGGCTACACCTTC. Its translation: CASSQEPLTNYGYTF.

About this clonotype: Sequence at one end of the junction differs from germline and may be a read error. For the CDR3, the DNA is TGTGCCAGCAGCCAACTGGGCAGGGGCTACGATGCGCAGTTTTTC. This codes for CASSQLGRGYDAQFF. The chain has TRBV14 and TRBJ2-3; perhaps TRBD1 as D (6 bases). This CDR3 spans 15 amino acids. Looked up from germline, CDR1 is SGHDN and CDR2 is FVKESK.